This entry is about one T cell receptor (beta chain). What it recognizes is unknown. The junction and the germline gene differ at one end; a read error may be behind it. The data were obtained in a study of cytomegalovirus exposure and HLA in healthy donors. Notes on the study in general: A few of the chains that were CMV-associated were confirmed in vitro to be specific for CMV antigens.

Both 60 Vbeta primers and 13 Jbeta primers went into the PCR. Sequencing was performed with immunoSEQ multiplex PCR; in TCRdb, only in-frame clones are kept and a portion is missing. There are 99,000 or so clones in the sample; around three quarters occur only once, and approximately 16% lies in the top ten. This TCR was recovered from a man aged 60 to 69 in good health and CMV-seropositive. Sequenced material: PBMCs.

The chain's CDR3 is CASSLFGGQGAF. CDR3 bases: TGTGCCAGCAGCTTATTCGGGGGACAGGGGGCCTTC. The chain recombines TRBV7-8 with TRBJ2-7; the match to TRBD1 covers 12 bases. The CDR3 sequence is 12 residues long. Germline V gene data show CDR1 as SGHVS and CDR2 as FQNEAQ. Supplemented by reference TRBV7-8 and TRBJ2-7, the full variable domain reads GAGVSQSPRYKVAKRGQDVALRCDPISGHVSLFWYQQALGQGPEFLTYFQNEAQLDKSGLPSDRFFAERPEGSVSTLKIQRTQQEDSAVYLCASSLFGGQGAFGPGTRLTVT.